This T cell receptor (beta chain) was captured by sequencing in a study of cytomegalovirus exposure and HLA in healthy donors. The CDR3 covers 14 residues. Per germline, CDR1 SEHNR and CDR2 FQNEAQ (reference sequence). V was clipped by 1 base and J by 0 bases, with 6 bases between them. PCR primers comprised 60 Vbeta and 13 Jbeta primers. Repertoires were generated with immunoSEQ multiplex PCR, while TCRdb's copy carries only in-frame clones and drops some. Among 150,000 or so clones, around 84% were seen once, and the ten largest hold roughly 8%. Study-level findings and limits: TCR beta chains associated with HLA were, in a later analysis, more clonally expanded than equally common others. A later analysis linked a missense DCLRE1C variant to TCR beta V- and J-gene trimming.

Points on this clone: Its antigen remains unidentified.

The sequenced sample consisted of PBMCs. This receptor was taken from a male donor in good health and CMV-seropositive. The chain carries TRBV7-9 and TRBJ1-2; no definite D call. CDR3 loop: CASSLVGANYGYTF. The CDR3 nucleotides are TGTGCCAGCAGCTTAGTGGGAGCTAACTATGGCTACACCTTC.